Presented here are 23 T cell receptor beta chains from one specimen sequenced in a study of shared clonotypes between healthy human individuals. Sequencing was performed with immunoSEQ multiplex PCR; in TCRdb, only in-frame clones are kept and a portion is missing. The sample carries about 800,000 clones, about 96% recorded once. CD45RO-negative cells were positively selected for CCR7, leaving out terminally differentiated effector memory CD45RA+ cells. Material for sequencing was naive CD8+ T cells sorted from blood. These receptors came from a man in his thirties or forties in good health.

The rearrangement joins TRBV2 to TRBJ1-2; D is possibly TRBD1 (5 bases). The CDR3 runs to 14 residues. Trimming took off 3 bases at V and 2 bases at J, with 10 bases between the two ends. Germline CDR1 reads SNHLY; CDR2 reads FYNNEI. The CDR3 nucleotides read TGTGCCAGCAGTGAGGGGCAAAAGAACTATGGCTACACCTTC. Residues: CASSEGQKNYGYTF.

On this clone: Other DNA sequences within the sample encode an identical CDR3. The gene calls are TRBV7-6 and TRBJ2-7; 12 bases align to TRBD2. Germline loops: CDR1 SGHVS, CDR2 FNYEAQ. The CDR3 covers 14 residues. The J segment lost 3 bases and the V segment lost 3 bases, leaving 0 bases of the junction unmatched. The CDR3: CASSLTSGSYEQYF. The CDR3 DNA reads TGTGCCAGCAGCTTGACTAGCGGGAGCTACGAGCAGTACTTC.

The chain recombines TRBV5-4 with TRBJ2-2, with D hard to call. Germline V gives CDR1 SGHNT, CDR2 YYREEE (reference sequence). The CDR3 is 12 residues long. The ends were cut back, 5 bases at V and 8 bases at J, with 10 bases in the middle. CDR3 in amino acids: CASRSHSGELFF. DNA for the CDR3: TGTGCCAGCAGATCCCATAGTGGGGAGCTGTTTTTT.

The chain has TRBV4-1 and TRBJ2-2; 11 nucleotides agree with TRBD2. The germline V gene has CDR1 MGHRA and CDR2 YSYEKL. This CDR3 spans 16 amino acids. V shed 5 bases, J shed 4 bases, and the junction held 6 bases outside the gene matches. The CDR3 is CASSRLAGGSTGELFF. DNA of the CDR3: TGCGCCAGCAGCAGGCTAGCGGGAGGTTCCACCGGGGAGCTGTTTTTT.

The chain links TRBV5-4 to TRBJ2-3, with a tentative D call TRBD2 (6 bases). V lost 4 bases and J lost 6, with 12 bases in between. Germline V lookup: CDR1 SGHNT, CDR2 YYREEE (reference sequence). The CDR3 is 13 residues long. For the CDR3, the DNA is TGTGCCAGCAGCCGGGAGAGGGGCGATACGCAGTATTTT. This codes for CASSRERGDTQYF.

The chain couples TRBV12-5 to TRBJ2-2, with unresolved D. V lost 6 bases, J lost 1 base, and 6 bases lay in between. Germline lookup yields CDR1 LGHNT and CDR2 FRNRAP. The CDR3 runs 13 residues. The CDR3 DNA follows: TGTGCTAGTGGGGGCCAGAACACCGGGGAGCTGTTTTTT. This translates into CASGGQNTGELFF. The full variable domain, completed using reference TRBV12-5 and TRBJ2-2, is DARVTQTPRHKVTEMGQEVTMRCQPILGHNTVFWYRQTMMQGLELLAYFRNRAPLDDSGMPKDRFSAEMPDATLATLKIQPSEPRDSAVYFCASGGQNTGELFFGEGSRLTVL.

The CDR3 region is CASSSGPSGRPTDTQYF. The CDR3 nucleotides are TGTGCCAGCAGCTCAGGCCCGAGCGGGCGTCCCACAGATACGCAGTATTTT. This chain uses TRBV7-6 with TRBJ2-3; maybe TRBD2 (6 bases). Germline-derived CDR1 and CDR2 are SGHVS and FNYEAQ. CDR3 length: 17 amino acids. Trimming stripped 4 bases from V and 2 bases from J, with 19 bases between.

This chain joins TRBV6-6 and TRBJ1-2, with D possibly being TRBD1 (5 bases). The germline V and J ends were trimmed by 6 bases and 4 bases, with 12 bases remaining between them. The CDR3 is 13 residues long. The V gene's germline CDR1 is MNHNY and CDR2 SVGAGI (reference sequence). In nucleotides, the CDR3 is TGTGCCAGCAGCAGACAGCGGGGCTATGGCTACACCTTC. Translating it yields CASSRQRGYGYTF.

The chain is built from TRBV19 and TRBJ2-1; 10 nucleotides match TRBD2. The CDR3 length is 16 residues. Per the germline V gene, CDR1 is LNHDA and CDR2 is SQIVND (reference sequence). V shed 4 bases and J 0 bases; nucleotides not matched to a gene: 3. The CDR3 DNA sequence: TGTGCCAGTAGTACCTTAGCGGGAGGCTCCTACAATGAGCAGTTCTTC. Translation gives CASSTLAGGSYNEQFF.

The chain is built from TRBV7-9 and TRBJ2-7; 9 nucleotides align to TRBD2. The CDR3 spans 16 residues. Germline V gives CDR1 SEHNR, CDR2 FQNEAQ (reference sequence). The V gene end was trimmed by 3 bases and the J gene end by 2 bases; junction bases not matched to a gene: 8. Here the CDR3 DNA reads TGTGCCAGCAGCTTGCAACCTAGCGGGGACGCCTACGAGCAGTACTTC. It specifies CASSLQPSGDAYEQYF.

As for this clone: One junction end does not reproduce the germline sequence, and a read error may be involved. The chain links TRBV7-9 to TRBJ1-2; D ambiguous. The germline V gene encodes CDR1 SEHNR and CDR2 FQNEAQ (reference sequence). The CDR3 loop spans 13 amino acids. In nucleotides, the CDR3 is TGTGCCAGCAGCTTAGAGGTTAGGGTCGGCGGAGGCTTC. Amino acids: CASSLEVRVGGGF.

The chain combines TRBV18 with TRBJ1-5, with 8 bases fitting TRBD1. Germline V gives CDR1 KGHSH, CDR2 LQKENI. The V gene end was trimmed by 6 bases and the J gene end by 1 base; junction bases not matched to a gene: 8. The CDR3 loop spans 16 amino acids. The CDR3 nucleotides are TGTGCCAGCTCCCGCGGCGGACAGGGAAGCAATCAGCCCCAGCATTTT. This sequence encodes CASSRGGQGSNQPQHF.

This chain uses TRBV7-9 with TRBJ1-3, with D uncertain. The germline V gene has CDR1 SEHNR and CDR2 FQNEAQ (reference sequence). This CDR3 has 13 residues. V was clipped by 1 base and J by 3 bases, with 4 bases between them. CDR3 loop: CASSLVNGNTIYF. CDR3 DNA: TGTGCCAGCAGCTTAGTCAATGGAAACACCATATATTTT. The full variable domain, in which reference TRBV7-9 and TRBJ1-3 provide the parts outside the CDR3, is DTGVSQNPRHKITKRGQNVTFRCDPISEHNRLYWYRQTLGQGPEFLTYFQNEAQLEKSRLLSDRFSAERPKGSFSTLEIQRTEQGDSAMYLCASSLVNGNTIYFGEGSWLTVV.

This clone was counted once. The rearrangement uses TRBV5-4 and TRBJ2-1; 8 bases are shared with TRBD2. This CDR3 has 16 amino acids. Germline V gives CDR1 SGHNT, CDR2 YYREEE (reference sequence). The V and J ends lost 0 bases and 4 bases, in that order; junction bases with no gene match: 6. CDR3 amino acids: CASSLAVTSVYNEQFF. The CDR3, as DNA: TGTGCCAGCAGCTTGGCCGTGACTAGCGTTTACAATGAGCAGTTCTTC.

J is TRBJ2-5 and V is TRBV7-8; possibly TRBD2 for D (7 bases). The germline V gene encodes CDR1 SGHVS and CDR2 FQNEAQ. The CDR3 totals 13 residues. V was shortened by 5 bases and J by 5 bases, with 12 bases between the two germline ends. CDR3 DNA sequence: TGTGCCAGCAGCGCCGGGGGGCCCGAGACCCAGTACTTC. This sequence encodes CASSAGGPETQYF. The variable domain in full, completed from reference TRBV7-8 and TRBJ2-5, reads GAGVSQSPRYKVAKRGQDVALRCDPISGHVSLFWYQQALGQGPEFLTYFQNEAQLDKSGLPSDRFFAERPEGSVSTLKIQRTQQEDSAVYLCASSAGGPETQYFGPGTRLLVL.

This clone was observed once. The rearrangement uses TRBV5-5 and TRBJ1-3; D is unclear. V was shortened by 1 base and J by 0 bases, with 5 bases between the two germline ends. From germline, CDR1 is SGHKS and CDR2 YYEKEE (reference sequence). CDR3 length: 14 amino acids. Here the CDR3 DNA reads TGTGCCAGCAGCTTGTCGACCTCTGGAAACACCATATATTTT. This encodes CASSLSTSGNTIYF.

The chain combines TRBV5-6 with TRBJ2-7; perhaps D is TRBD1 or TRBD2 (5 bases each). The germline V and J ends were trimmed by 5 bases and 1 base, with 10 bases remaining between them. The germline V gene encodes CDR1 SGHDT and CDR2 YYEEEE. This CDR3 spans 13 amino acids. CDR3 loop: CASSGTGSYEQYF. In DNA, the CDR3 is TGTGCCAGCAGTGGGACGGGGTCCTACGAGCAGTACTTC.

This clone is a singleton in its sample. V is TRBV6-5 and J is TRBJ2-3; D is ambiguous. Trimming cost V 2 bases and J 0 bases, with 12 bases left between them. The CDR3 consists of 16 residues. CDR1 and CDR2 from the germline V gene are MNHEY and SVGAGI. The CDR3 DNA follows: TGTGCCAGCAGTTACACCAGGACGGTGAGCACAGATACGCAGTATTTT. Protein: CASSYTRTVSTDTQYF.

This rearrangement joins TRBV27 to TRBJ2-3, with 11 bases that match TRBD2. The trim removed 6 bases at V and 0 bases at J, leaving 5 bases unmatched. Germline V gene data show CDR1 as MNHEY and CDR2 as SMNVEV (reference sequence). CDR3 length: 16 residues. The CDR3 is CASRSLAGGSTDTQYF. Written as DNA, the CDR3 is TGTGCCAGCAGGTCTTTAGCGGGAGGGAGCACAGATACGCAGTATTTT.

The chain is built from TRBV10-2 and TRBJ1-1, with D tentatively TRBD1 (6 bases). The CDR3 loop spans 14 amino acids. Germline loops: CDR1 WSHSY, CDR2 SAAADI. Trimming left V 6 bases short and J 0 bases short, with 11 bases between. CDR3 sequence (DNA): TGCGCCAGCAGGGAGGGGGTGGTGAACACTGAAGCTTTCTTT. As protein: CASREGVVNTEAFF.

Of note for this clone: Distinct nucleotide sequences in the sample also encode this CDR3. The chain's CDR3 is CASSSSSRYGYTF. The CDR3 coding sequence is TGTGCCAGCAGTTCCTCGTCTCGCTATGGCTACACCTTC. This sequence joins TRBV27 and TRBJ1-2; D gene uncertain. The CDR3 extends over 13 amino acids. CDR1 is MNHEY, CDR2 SMNVEV, per germline (reference sequence). Trimming took 4 bases from V and 4 from J, leaving 10 bases between them.

The chain combines TRBV9 with TRBJ2-1; no definite D call. V was clipped by 0 bases and J by 8 bases, with 12 bases between them. The CDR3 sequence is 14 residues long. Germline V CDR1 and CDR2: SGDLS, YYNGEE. CDR3 nucleotides: TGTGCCAGCAGCGTAGAGGGATCCGGCGATGAGCAGTTCTTC. The encoded protein is CASSVEGSGDEQFF.

The V and J genes are TRBV28 and TRBJ1-4, with D unresolved. The V end was cut by 2 bases, the J end by 1 base, with 8 bases between. Germline assignment: CDR1 MDHEN and CDR2 SYDVKM. This CDR3 contains 15 residues. The CDR3 sequence: CASSLPRRTNEKLFF. CDR3 bases: TGTGCCAGCAGTTTACCCAGGAGAACTAATGAAAAACTGTTTTTT.